A single sample is the source of the 12 T cell receptor beta chains below, sequenced in a study of PD-1 and CTLA-4 blockade in melanoma. Sequenced by immunoSEQ multiplex PCR; TCRdb stores in-frame clones only, minus some. The sample consists of about 31,000 clones, approximately 90% of them appearing once. This specimen was CD8+ T cells from peripheral blood, taken from a patient given anti-PD-1 treatment. The source is a human donor with melanoma.

The chain couples TRBV15 to TRBJ2-7; the D call may be TRBD1 or TRBD2 (5 bases each). Trimming stripped 4 bases from V and 3 bases from J, with 13 bases between. The CDR3 covers 14 residues. Looked up from germline, CDR1 is LNHNV and CDR2 is YYDKDF (reference sequence). This chain's CDR3 is CATSIARDGYEQYF. The CDR3 nucleotides read TGTGCCACCAGCATCGCTCGGGACGGCTACGAGCAGTACTTC.

This rearrangement joins TRBV30 to TRBJ1-1; D unclear. The V end was cut by 3 bases, the J end by 4 bases, with 9 bases between. Germline CDR1 GTSNPN, CDR2 SVGIG (reference sequence). CDR3 length: 12 amino acids. In nucleotides, the CDR3 is TGTGCCTGGAGGGCGCGAGGCACTGAAGCTTTCTTT. It translates to CAWRARGTEAFF.

The chain employs TRBV30 and TRBJ1-1; TRBD1 agrees at 7 bases. CDR1 is GTSNPN, CDR2 SVGIG, per germline (reference sequence). The CDR3 spans 13 residues. Trimming took 2 bases from V and 1 from J; bases not matched to a gene: 1. The CDR3 bases are TGTGCCTGGAGTCGACAGGGGAACACTGAAGCTTTCTTT. Its translation is CAWSRQGNTEAFF. The whole variable domain, filled in from reference TRBV30 and TRBJ1-1, reads SQTIHQWPATLVQPVGSPLSLECTVEGTSNPNLYWYRQAAGRGLQLLFYSVGIGQISSEVPQNLSASRPQDRQFILSSKKLLLSDSGFYLCAWSRQGNTEAFFGQGTRLTVV.

This CDR3 reads CASSSQTGSPLHF. CDR3 nucleotides: TGTGCCAGCAGTTCTCAGACCGGTTCACCCCTCCACTTT. This chain uses TRBV27 with TRBJ1-6; D ambiguous. The CDR3 extends over 13 amino acids. The germline gives CDR1 MNHEY, CDR2 SMNVEV (reference sequence). V gave up 4 bases and J gave up 9 bases, with 10 bases separating them.

This clone occurred once. The chain combines TRBV11-2 with TRBJ2-1; a possible D gene is TRBD2 (6 bases). Trimming removed 3 bases from V and 7 bases from J, with 19 bases in between. Germline V CDR1 and CDR2: SGHAT, FQNNGV. This CDR3 is 16 amino acids long. The CDR3 here is CASSLGRDSLRNEQFF. In nucleotides, the CDR3 is TGTGCCAGCAGCTTGGGTAGGGACTCCTTGAGGAATGAGCAGTTCTTC.

The rearrangement uses TRBV2 and TRBJ1-1, with D possibly being TRBD1 (5 bases). Deletions cut 10 bases from V and 1 base from J, with 13 bases between. CDR1 and CDR2 (germline): SNHLY, FYNNEI. The CDR3 runs 13 residues. In DNA, the CDR3 is TGTGCCACGGCAGGGTCGGCGAACACTGAAGCTTTCTTT. It codes for CATAGSANTEAFF. The variable domain in full, with the rest retrieved from reference TRBV2 and TRBJ1-1, is EPEVTQTPSHQVTQMGQEVILRCVPISNHLYFYWYRQILGQKVEFLVSFYNNEISEKSEIFDDQFSVERPDGSNFTLKIRSTKLEDSAMYFCATAGSANTEAFFGQGTRLTVV.

The V call is TRBV25-1, the J call TRBJ1-3; TRBD1 might be the D (6 bases). This CDR3 is 16 amino acids long. Germline V lookup: CDR1 MGHDK, CDR2 SYGVNS. The ends were cut back, 4 bases at V and 3 bases at J, with 16 bases in the middle. The CDR3 sequence: CASSVGWGAFGNTIYF. CDR3 nucleotide sequence: TGTGCCAGCAGTGTCGGCTGGGGGGCTTTTGGAAACACCATATATTTT. The whole variable domain, remainder taken from reference TRBV25-1 and TRBJ1-3, is EADIYQTPRYLVIGTGKKITLECSQTMGHDKMYWYQQDPGMELHLIHYSYGVNSTEKGDLSSESTVSRIRTEHFPLTLESARPSHTSQYLCASSVGWGAFGNTIYFGEGSWLTVV.

V usage is TRBV7-9 and J usage is TRBJ2-2; TRBD1 matches 8 bases. With V trimmed by 0 bases and J by 6 bases, 6 bases remained unmatched. Germline lookup yields CDR1 SEHNR and CDR2 FQNEAQ (reference sequence). The CDR3 spans 16 residues. The CDR3 region is CASSLAPGQAAGELFF. The CDR3 DNA sequence: TGTGCCAGCAGCTTAGCTCCGGGACAGGCCGCCGGGGAGCTGTTTTTT.

This clone was observed a handful of times. Other DNA sequences in this specimen translate into the identical CDR3. V and J are TRBV12-3 or TRBV12-4 and TRBJ2-5; D perhaps matches TRBD2 (5 bases). The germline V and J ends were trimmed by 2 bases and 4 bases, with 8 bases remaining between them. The CDR3 consists of 13 residues. CDR3 sequence: CASSLPEGETQYF. The CDR3 DNA reads TGTGCCAGCAGTTTACCCGAGGGAGAGACCCAGTACTTC.

This chain joins TRBV18 and TRBJ2-1, with a weak D call TRBD1 (6 bases). This CDR3 spans 16 amino acids. Germline V gives CDR1 KGHSH, CDR2 LQKENI. V was shortened by 2 bases and J by 4 bases, with 15 bases between the two germline ends. CDR3 DNA: TGTGCCAGCTCACCATTACAGGGCGTACCTTACAATGAGCAGTTCTTC. This translates into CASSPLQGVPYNEQFF.

This chain connects TRBV3-1 (or the pseudogene TRBV3-2) to TRBJ1-1, with 8 bases aligning to TRBD1. The CDR3 has 17 residues. CDR1 is LGHDT and CDR2 is YNNKEL in the germline V gene (reference sequence). V lost 0 bases and J lost 1; bases outside the gene matches: 7. In DNA form, the CDR3 reads TGTGCCAGCAGCCAAGAAGGGGTAGGACAGGGGAACACTGAAGCTTTCTTT. Its protein is CASSQEGVGQGNTEAFF.

This sequence joins TRBV10-3 and TRBJ1-2; TRBD1 matches at 7 bases. The V and J ends lost 2 bases and 0 bases, in that order; junction bases with no gene match: 9. Per germline, CDR1 ENHRY and CDR2 SYGVKD. This CDR3 is built from 17 residues. CDR3 sequence: CAISETETQGSNYGYTF. The CDR3 DNA sequence: TGTGCCATCAGTGAGACGGAAACACAGGGGTCTAACTATGGCTACACCTTC.